Following are 29 T cell receptor beta chains from one sample sequenced in a study of beta chain features in type 1 diabetes. Sequencing targeted expressed TCRB transcripts, as all isolated RNA had been reverse transcribed. Data came from immunoSEQ multiplex PCR; TCRdb stores just in-frame clones and leaves some out. The table shows approximately 400,000 clones, with around 15% occurring only once. Material for sequencing was naive CD4+ T cells from blood. The receptors shown here come from a woman aged 18-29 years in good health.

The chain employs TRBV5-6 and TRBJ1-5; 7 bases map to TRBD1. The CDR3 runs 16 residues. J lost 3 bases, V lost 0 bases, and 6 bases had no gene match. Germline V lookup: CDR1 SGHDT, CDR2 YYEEEE. CDR3 residues: CASSLGDRAFNQPQHF. Here the CDR3 DNA reads TGTGCCAGCAGCTTGGGGGACAGAGCATTCAATCAGCCCCAGCATTTT.

The CDR3 reads CSVGGRDGPYEQYF. For the CDR3, the DNA is TGCAGCGTCGGGGGAAGGGACGGACCCTACGAGCAGTACTTC. The rearrangement uses TRBV29-1 and TRBJ2-5; perhaps TRBD2 as D (6 bases). With the DNA end fitting TRBJ2-7 better, the J assignment may be wrong. Germline V gene lookup returns CDR1 SQVTM and CDR2 ANQGSEA. The CDR3 has 14 residues.

This clone was seen a handful of times. The gene calls are TRBV15 and TRBJ2-1; D unclear. Germline V lookup: CDR1 LNHNV, CDR2 YYDKDF (reference sequence). The length of the CDR3 is 13 residues. V was cut by 6 bases and J by 8 bases, with 14 bases left in between. This CDR3 is CATSQSLPDEQFF. The CDR3 DNA sequence: TGTGCCACCAGTCAAAGCCTGCCGGATGAGCAGTTCTTC.

The rearrangement joins TRBV29-1 to TRBJ2-2; 9 bases fit TRBD1. The CDR3 sequence is 15 residues long. Unmatched junction bases numbered 5, after V lost 4 bases and J lost 2 bases. In germline, CDR1 is SQVTM, CDR2 ANQGSEA. The CDR3 sequence: CSVVAGQGNTGELFF. The CDR3 DNA reads as TGCAGCGTTGTGGCGGGACAGGGCAACACCGGGGAGCTGTTTTTT.

V and J are TRBV4-3 and TRBJ2-3, with D possibly TRBD2 on 6 matching bases. Trimming removed 0 bases from V and 6 bases from J, with 13 bases in between. Germline loops: CDR1 LGHNA, CDR2 YSLEER. The CDR3 sequence is 15 residues long. The CDR3 spells CASSQDETLADTQYF. The CDR3 DNA reads TGCGCCAGCAGCCAAGATGAGACCCTAGCGGATACGCAGTATTTT.

The CDR3, as DNA: TGCGCCAGCAGCTTGTCTGGGACAGGGGGCCTTCTTCGCACAGATACGCAGTATTTT. This gives the protein CASSLSGTGGLLRTDTQYF. The chain uses TRBV5-1 and TRBJ2-3; the match to TRBD1 covers 12 bases. Germline trimming cut 1 base from V and 1 base from J; bases unmatched to any gene: 10. This CDR3 has 19 residues. The germline V gene encodes CDR1 SGHRS and CDR2 YFSETQ.

This clone was picked up a small number of times. The J gene is TRBJ2-7, the V gene TRBV30; a possible D gene is TRBD2 (5 bases). Per germline, CDR1 GTSNPN and CDR2 SVGIG (reference sequence). The CDR3 is 15 residues long. The ends were cut back, 2 bases at V and 3 bases at J, with 17 bases in the middle. This chain's CDR3 is CAWSFSGWPIYEQYF. The CDR3 DNA is TGTGCCTGGAGTTTCAGCGGTTGGCCCATCTACGAGCAGTACTTC.

This clone has just a few counts. The rearrangement joins TRBV6-4 to TRBJ1-5; D ambiguous. V was cut by 0 bases and J by 0 bases, with 15 bases left in between. The CDR3 covers 18 residues. Germline V gives CDR1 MRHNA, CDR2 SNTAGT. The CDR3: CASSDSSPGNYSNQPQHF. Written as DNA, the CDR3 is TGTGCCAGCAGTGACTCGAGTCCGGGTAACTATAGCAATCAGCCCCAGCATTTT.

In its sample, this clone was seen a few times. This chain joins TRBV18 and TRBJ2-5; D is uncertain. CDR1 and CDR2 (germline): KGHSH, LQKENI. V lost 2 bases and J lost 1, with 17 bases in between. This CDR3 comprises 17 residues. CDR3 protein: CASSPSFEPLLQETQYF. DNA of the CDR3: TGTGCCAGCTCACCAAGCTTCGAGCCGTTACTCCAAGAGACCCAGTACTTC.

This clone was picked up a small number of times. The chain couples TRBV19 to TRBJ1-1, with D maybe TRBD1 (5 bases). The length of the CDR3 is 13 residues. Per the germline V gene, CDR1 is LNHDA and CDR2 is SQIVND (reference sequence). V was clipped by 5 bases and J by 4 bases, with 11 bases between them. The DNA for the CDR3 is TGTGCCAGTAGTTCGCAGGGCATCACTGAAGCTTTCTTT. Protein product: CASSSQGITEAFF.

This clone was observed a handful of times. The genes are TRBV29-1 and TRBJ2-1; tentative D call: TRBD2 (5 bases). The V gene lost 2 bases and the J gene lost 5 bases, with 16 bases spanning the gap. Germline V lookup: CDR1 SQVTM, CDR2 ANQGSEA. This CDR3 comprises 15 residues. The CDR3: CSVEWRPHGNNEQFF. In DNA, the CDR3 is TGCAGCGTTGAATGGCGGCCGCACGGGAACAATGAGCAGTTCTTC.

The chain is built from TRBV5-6 and TRBJ2-1; D perhaps matches TRBD1 (5 bases). This CDR3 has 16 residues. CDR1 SGHDT and CDR2 YYEEEE come from the germline V gene. With 3 bases removed from V and 4 bases from J, the gap between germline ends came to 17 bases. This chain's CDR3 is CASSSPQEWVYNEQFF. CDR3 coding DNA: TGTGCCAGCAGCTCCCCACAGGAGTGGGTTTACAATGAGCAGTTCTTC. Full variable domain (outside the CDR3, taken from reference TRBV5-6 and TRBJ2-1): DAGVTQSPTHLIKTRGQQVTLRCSPKSGHDTVSWYQQALGQGPQFIFQYYEEEERQRGNFPDRFSGHQFPNYSSELNVNALLLGDSALYLCASSSPQEWVYNEQFFGPGTRLTVL.

V usage is TRBV9 and J usage is TRBJ2-5; 14 nucleotides align to TRBD2. The CDR3 length is 13 residues. The V and J ends lost 4 bases and 11 bases, in that order; junction bases with no gene match: 4. The germline V gene has CDR1 SGDLS and CDR2 YYNGEE. The CDR3 sequence: CASSRGTSGSQYF. Written as DNA, the CDR3 is TGTGCCAGCAGCAGAGGGACTAGCGGGAGTCAGTACTTC.

This clone was counted a few times. V is TRBV5-1 and J is TRBJ2-7, with TRBD1 matching over 7 bases. Trimming cost V 6 bases and J 3 bases; bases outside gene matches: 12. Germline assignment: CDR1 SGHRS and CDR2 YFSETQ. The CDR3 spans 15 residues. The CDR3 loop is CASTDRTGGFYEQYF. DNA of the CDR3: TGCGCCAGCACCGATCGGACAGGAGGATTCTACGAGCAGTACTTC.

This clone came up a few times. DNA of the CDR3: TGTGCCAGCAGCGGCGGGACCGGTCAGGGTGGCTACACCTTC. This gives the protein CASSGGTGQGGYTF. V usage is TRBV5-4 and J usage is TRBJ1-2, with D perhaps matching TRBD1 (5 bases). The CDR3 loop spans 14 amino acids. Germline V gene lookup returns CDR1 SGHNT and CDR2 YYREEE (reference sequence). Trimming removed 4 bases from V and 7 bases from J, with 17 bases in between.

This clone occurred a few times. The gene calls are TRBV9 and TRBJ2-5; 10 bases are shared with TRBD2. Looked up from germline, CDR1 is SGDLS and CDR2 is YYNGEE. There are 17 residues in the CDR3. Trimming at V came to 0 bases and at J to 6 bases, leaving 11 bases not matched to a gene. DNA of the CDR3: TGTGCCAGCAGCGTAGAGAGGGCTAGCGGGAGTCGGAAGACCCAGTACTTC. Translated, it gives CASSVERASGSRKTQYF.

There are a few counts of this clone. The CDR3: CSPEPGTGAGEQYF. The CDR3 nucleotides are TGCAGCCCCGAACCCGGGACAGGGGCTGGCGAGCAGTACTTC. The rearrangement joins TRBV29-1 to TRBJ2-7; the match to TRBD1 covers 10 bases. This CDR3 region has 14 residues. Germline CDR1 SQVTM, CDR2 ANQGSEA. V lost 8 bases and J lost 6; bases outside the gene matches: 13.

This chain uses TRBV6-5 with TRBJ2-2, with TRBD1 identical over 8 bases. Germline CDR1 and CDR2: MNHEY and SVGAGI. The CDR3 length is 16 residues. After removal of 2 bases from V and 0 bases from J, the junction contained 2 bases not matched to a gene. The CDR3 DNA is TGTGCCAGCAGTTACCAGACAGGGGCGAACACCGGGGAGCTGTTTTTT. Encoded protein: CASSYQTGANTGELFF.

Only a few counts were recorded for this clone. The rearrangement uses TRBV19 and TRBJ2-1; 10 nucleotides line up with TRBD2. The germline gives CDR1 LNHDA, CDR2 SQIVND (reference sequence). V shed 6 bases and J 6 bases; nucleotides not matched to a gene: 5. This CDR3 is 14 amino acids long. CDR3 residues: CASRQAGGINEQFF. In DNA form, the CDR3 reads TGTGCCAGTAGGCAAGCGGGAGGGATCAATGAGCAGTTCTTC. The entire variable domain, with the rest obtained from reference TRBV19 and TRBJ2-1, is as follows: DGGITQSPKYLFRKEGQNVTLSCEQNLNHDAMYWYRQDPGQGLRLIYYSQIVNDFQKGDIAEGYSVSREKKESFPLTVTSAQKNPTAFYLCASRQAGGINEQFFGPGTRLTVL.

The chain uses TRBV6-5 and TRBJ2-7, with TRBD2 matching 7 bases. The CDR3 consists of 15 residues. Losses at the gene ends were 6 bases for V and 5 bases for J; bases not matched to a gene: 13. Germline V lookup: CDR1 MNHEY, CDR2 SVGAGI. The CDR3 loop reads CASRSAGSRGHEQYF. CDR3 DNA: TGTGCCAGCAGGTCAGCGGGGAGTCGTGGCCACGAGCAGTACTTC.

This chain links TRBV25-1 with TRBJ1-2; D is unresolved. Germline lookup yields CDR1 MGHDK and CDR2 SYGVNS. Trimming took 4 bases from V and 8 from J, leaving 11 bases between them. The CDR3 runs to 12 residues. The CDR3 DNA sequence: TGTGCCAGCAGTGGGGCAGGCGTCGGCTACACCTTC. Residues: CASSGAGVGYTF.

The sample holds a few counts of this clone. This sequence joins TRBV28 and TRBJ1-4; D is unclear. The CDR3 contains 16 residues. Germline V CDR1 and CDR2: MDHEN, SYDVKM. Trimming took off 2 bases at V and 8 bases at J, with 18 bases between the two ends. CDR3 protein: CASSLVTGSSREKLFF. The DNA of the CDR3 is TGTGCCAGCAGTTTAGTAACGGGTTCGTCACGGGAAAAACTGTTTTTT.

V gene TRBV7-9 combines with J gene TRBJ2-3; D not certain. The CDR3 runs 15 residues. Looked up from germline, CDR1 is SEHNR and CDR2 is FQNEAQ (reference sequence). Trimming cost V 3 bases and J 0 bases, with 10 bases left between them. CDR3 sequence reads: CASSFATSSTDTQYF. CDR3 DNA: TGTGCCAGCAGCTTCGCGACTTCTAGCACAGATACGCAGTATTTT.

This sequence joins TRBV7-9 and TRBJ1-5; 8 positions agree with TRBD1. J gave up 2 bases and V 1 base, and 7 bases lay outside the gene matches. The CDR3 covers 17 residues. Per the germline V gene, CDR1 is SEHNR and CDR2 is FQNEAQ (reference sequence). CDR3 amino acids: CASSLGQGAGRNQPQHF. The CDR3 region has the DNA TGTGCCAGCAGCTTAGGCCAGGGGGCTGGCCGCAATCAGCCCCAGCATTTT.

The chain carries TRBV30 and TRBJ2-5; perhaps TRBD2 as D (5 bases). V gave up 1 base and J gave up 7 bases, with 19 bases separating them. Per the germline V gene, CDR1 is GTSNPN and CDR2 is SVGIG (reference sequence). The CDR3 totals 15 residues. The CDR3 is CAWSARGVQKGTQYF. The CDR3 region has the DNA TGTGCCTGGAGTGCCCGGGGAGTTCAAAAGGGGACCCAGTACTTC.

The V call is TRBV13, the J call TRBJ2-3, with 10 bases aligning to TRBD1. This CDR3 contains 18 residues. The ends lost 4 bases at V and 4 bases at J; junction bases unmatched: 14. Looked up from germline, CDR1 is PRHDT and CDR2 is FYEKMQ (reference sequence). The chain's CDR3 is CASSSPGPGQGSPDTQYF. The CDR3 DNA reads as TGTGCCAGCAGCTCCCCGGGACCGGGACAGGGGAGTCCAGATACGCAGTATTTT.

This chain connects TRBV5-1 to TRBJ2-2, with D possibly matching TRBD1 (6 bases). V dropped 3 bases and J dropped 0 bases, with 6 bases sitting between them. CDR1 is SGHRS and CDR2 is YFSETQ in the germline V gene. The CDR3 covers 14 residues. In DNA form, the CDR3 reads TGCGCCAGCAGCTGGACAGCGAACACCGGGGAGCTGTTTTTT. Encoded protein: CASSWTANTGELFF.

This clone was detected only a few times. This sequence joins TRBV25-1 and TRBJ2-2, with D possibly matching TRBD2 (6 bases). The germline V and J ends were trimmed by 1 base and 1 base, with 13 bases remaining between them. The CDR3 is 17 residues long. Germline CDR1 reads MGHDK; CDR2 reads SYGVNS. CDR3 coding DNA: TGTGCCAGCAGTGAATTTGAAGGCGGGAAGAACACCGGGGAGCTGTTTTTT. Protein product: CASSEFEGGKNTGELFF.

In this sample, this clone turned up a few times. The CDR3 DNA is TGTGCCAGCAGTTTTACAGGGCAGACTGAAGCTTTCTTT. This sequence encodes CASSFTGQTEAFF. This sequence joins TRBV5-6 and TRBJ1-1, with D tentatively TRBD1 (6 bases). V was clipped by 5 bases and J by 5 bases, with 13 bases between them. This CDR3 spans 13 amino acids. The germline V gene encodes CDR1 SGHDT and CDR2 YYEEEE.